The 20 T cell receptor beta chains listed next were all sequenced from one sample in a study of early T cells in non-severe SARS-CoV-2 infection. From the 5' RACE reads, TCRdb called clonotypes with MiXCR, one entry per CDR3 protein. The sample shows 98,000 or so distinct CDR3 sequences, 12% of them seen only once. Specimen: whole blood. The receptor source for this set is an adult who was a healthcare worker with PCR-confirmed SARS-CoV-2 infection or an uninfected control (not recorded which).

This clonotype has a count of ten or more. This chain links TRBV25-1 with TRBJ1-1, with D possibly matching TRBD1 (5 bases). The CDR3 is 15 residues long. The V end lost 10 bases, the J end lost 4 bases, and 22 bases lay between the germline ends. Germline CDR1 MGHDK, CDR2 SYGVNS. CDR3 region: CATRAGHVGGTEAFF. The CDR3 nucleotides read TGTGCCACCAGGGCCGGGCATGTGGGGGGCACTGAAGCTTTCTTT. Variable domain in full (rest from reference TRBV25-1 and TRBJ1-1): EADIYQTPRYLVIGTGKKITLECSQTMGHDKMYWYQQDPGMELHLIHYSYGVNSTEKGDLSSESTVSRIRTEHFPLTLESARPSHTSQYLCATRAGHVGGTEAFFGQGTRLTVV.

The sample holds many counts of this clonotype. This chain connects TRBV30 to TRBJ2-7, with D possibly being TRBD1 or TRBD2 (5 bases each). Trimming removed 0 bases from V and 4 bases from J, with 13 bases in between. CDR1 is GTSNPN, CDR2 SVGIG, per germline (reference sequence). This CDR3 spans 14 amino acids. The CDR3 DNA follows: TGTGCCTGGAGTGTTTACGGGACGCTGTACGAGCAGTACTTC. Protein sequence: CAWSVYGTLYEQYF.

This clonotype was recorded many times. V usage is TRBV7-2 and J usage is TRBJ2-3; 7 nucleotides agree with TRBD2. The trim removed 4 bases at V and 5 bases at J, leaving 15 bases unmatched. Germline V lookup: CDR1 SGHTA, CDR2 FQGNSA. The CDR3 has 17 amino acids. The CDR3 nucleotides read TGTGCCAGCAGCTGGAAAATGGGGCTAGCGGCCCTAGATACGCAGTATTTT. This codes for CASSWKMGLAALDTQYF.

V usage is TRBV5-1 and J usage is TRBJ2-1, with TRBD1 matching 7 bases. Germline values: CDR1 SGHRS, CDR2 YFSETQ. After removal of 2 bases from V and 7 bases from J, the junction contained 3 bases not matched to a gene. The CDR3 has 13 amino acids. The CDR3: CASSFDRANEQFF. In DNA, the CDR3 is TGCGCCAGCAGCTTCGACAGGGCAAATGAGCAGTTCTTC.

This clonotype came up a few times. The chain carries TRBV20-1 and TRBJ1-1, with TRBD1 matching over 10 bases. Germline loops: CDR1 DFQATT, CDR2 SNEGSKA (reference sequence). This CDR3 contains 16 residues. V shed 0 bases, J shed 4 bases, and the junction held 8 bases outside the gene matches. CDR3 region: CSARDRTGGEGTEAFF. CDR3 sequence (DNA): TGCAGTGCTAGAGACCGGACAGGGGGTGAGGGCACTGAAGCTTTCTTT.

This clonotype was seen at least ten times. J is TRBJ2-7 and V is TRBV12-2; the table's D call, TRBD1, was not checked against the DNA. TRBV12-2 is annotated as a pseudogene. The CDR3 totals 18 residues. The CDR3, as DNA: TGTGCAAGTCGCTTAGGTCTCCGGGACCCTGTAGCGGGGTACGAGCAGTACTTC. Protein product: CASRLGLRDPVAGYEQYF.

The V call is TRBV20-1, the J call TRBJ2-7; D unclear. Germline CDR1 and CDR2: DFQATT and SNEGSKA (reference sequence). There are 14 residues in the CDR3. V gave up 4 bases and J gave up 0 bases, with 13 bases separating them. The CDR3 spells CSAKMDGYSYEQYF. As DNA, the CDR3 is TGCAGTGCTAAAATGGACGGGTACTCCTACGAGCAGTACTTC.

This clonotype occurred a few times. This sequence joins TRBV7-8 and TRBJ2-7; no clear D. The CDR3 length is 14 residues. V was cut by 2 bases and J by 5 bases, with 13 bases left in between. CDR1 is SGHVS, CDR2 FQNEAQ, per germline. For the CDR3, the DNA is TGTGCCAGCAGCTTAAACGTGGGTCGGAACGAGCAGTACTTC. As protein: CASSLNVGRNEQYF.

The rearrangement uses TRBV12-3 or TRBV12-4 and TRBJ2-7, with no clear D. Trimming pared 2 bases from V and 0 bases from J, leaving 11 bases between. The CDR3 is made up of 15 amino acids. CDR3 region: CASSLPAPSSYEQYF. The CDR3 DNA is TGTGCCAGCAGTTTACCAGCGCCTAGCTCCTACGAGCAGTACTTC.

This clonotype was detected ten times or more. CDR3 in amino acids: CSAQRGYNEQFF. The CDR3, as DNA: TGCAGCGCACAGAGGGGGTACAATGAGCAGTTCTTC. The chain couples TRBV29-1 to TRBJ2-1; possible D gene TRBD1, 6 bases. V lost 7 bases, J lost 4 bases, and 11 bases lay in between. Germline V gene data show CDR1 as SQVTM and CDR2 as ANQGSEA. The CDR3 is 12 residues long.

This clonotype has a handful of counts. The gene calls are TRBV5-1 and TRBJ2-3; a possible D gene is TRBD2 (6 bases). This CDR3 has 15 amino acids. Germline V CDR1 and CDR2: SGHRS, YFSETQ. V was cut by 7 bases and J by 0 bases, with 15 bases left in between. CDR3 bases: TGCGCCAGCCGCCTGGCGGGGCCGAGCACAGATACGCAGTATTTT. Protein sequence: CASRLAGPSTDTQYF.

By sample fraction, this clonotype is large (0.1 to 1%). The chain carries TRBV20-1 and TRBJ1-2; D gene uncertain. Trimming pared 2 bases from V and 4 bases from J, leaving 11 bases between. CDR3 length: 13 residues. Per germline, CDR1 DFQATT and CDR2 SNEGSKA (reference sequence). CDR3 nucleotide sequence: TGCAGTGCTAGATTGGGCCGGGCCTATGGCTACACCTTC. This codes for CSARLGRAYGYTF.

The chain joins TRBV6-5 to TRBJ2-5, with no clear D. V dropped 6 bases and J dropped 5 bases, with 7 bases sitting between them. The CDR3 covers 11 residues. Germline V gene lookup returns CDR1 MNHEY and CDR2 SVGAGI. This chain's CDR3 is CASRASETQYF. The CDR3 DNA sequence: TGTGCCAGCAGGGCGTCCGAGACCCAGTACTTC.

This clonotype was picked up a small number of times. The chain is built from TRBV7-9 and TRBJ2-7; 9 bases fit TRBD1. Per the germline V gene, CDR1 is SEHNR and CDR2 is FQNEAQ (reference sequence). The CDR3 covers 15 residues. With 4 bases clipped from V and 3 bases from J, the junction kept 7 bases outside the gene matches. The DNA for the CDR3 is TGTGCCAGCAGCTCCCCGGGACAGGGACTCTACGAGCAGTACTTC. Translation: CASSSPGQGLYEQYF.

CDR3 sequence (DNA): TGTGCCAGCAGTTCCCCTCGCCCTTCAATGAACACTGAAGCTTTCTTT. Translation: CASSSPRPSMNTEAFF. This chain uses TRBV5-4 with TRBJ1-1; D is undetermined. CDR1 is SGHNT and CDR2 is YYREEE in the germline V gene (reference sequence). Trimming took off 5 bases at V and 0 bases at J, with 17 bases between the two ends. The CDR3 is 16 residues long.

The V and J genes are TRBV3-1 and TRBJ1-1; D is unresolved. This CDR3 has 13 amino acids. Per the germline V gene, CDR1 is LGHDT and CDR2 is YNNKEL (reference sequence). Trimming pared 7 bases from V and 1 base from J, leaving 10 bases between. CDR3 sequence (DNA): TGTGCCAGCAACCGTGGGAAGAACACTGAAGCTTTCTTT. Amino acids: CASNRGKNTEAFF.

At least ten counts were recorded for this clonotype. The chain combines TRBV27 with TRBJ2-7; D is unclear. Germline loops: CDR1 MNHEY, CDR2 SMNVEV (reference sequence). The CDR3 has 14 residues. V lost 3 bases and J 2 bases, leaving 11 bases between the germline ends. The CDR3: CASSFRGNTYEQYF. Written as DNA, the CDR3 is TGTGCCAGCAGTTTCCGCGGAAATACCTACGAGCAGTACTTC.

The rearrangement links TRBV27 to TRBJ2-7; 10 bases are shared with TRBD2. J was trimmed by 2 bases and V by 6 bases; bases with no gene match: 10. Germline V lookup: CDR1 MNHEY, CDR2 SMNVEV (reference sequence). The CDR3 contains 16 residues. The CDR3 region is CASRVLGSGGPYEQYF. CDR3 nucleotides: TGTGCCAGCAGGGTTTTGGGTAGCGGGGGGCCCTACGAGCAGTACTTC.

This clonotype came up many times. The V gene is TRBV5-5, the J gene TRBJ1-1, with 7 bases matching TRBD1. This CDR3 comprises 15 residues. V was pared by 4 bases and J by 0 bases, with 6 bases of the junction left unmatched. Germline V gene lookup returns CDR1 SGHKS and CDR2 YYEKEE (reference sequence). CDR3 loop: CASSTLTGLNTEAFF. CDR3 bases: TGTGCCAGCAGCACCCTGACAGGGTTGAACACTGAAGCTTTCTTT.

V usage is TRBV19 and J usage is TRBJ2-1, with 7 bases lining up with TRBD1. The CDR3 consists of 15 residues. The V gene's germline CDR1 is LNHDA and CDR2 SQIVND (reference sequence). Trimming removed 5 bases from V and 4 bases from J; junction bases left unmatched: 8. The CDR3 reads CASSPRQGVYNEQFF. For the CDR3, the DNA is TGTGCCAGTAGTCCAAGACAGGGCGTGTACAATGAGCAGTTCTTC.